This T cell receptor beta chain stems from a study of T cells expressing NK-cell markers. Study overall: According to the study, TCR beta repertoires originated from sorted CD3+CD56+NKG2C+, CD3+CD56+NKG2C- and CD3+CD56-NKG2C+ T cells. Out of eight donors sequenced, seven tested HCMV-seropositive and the remaining one seronegative.

Libraries used 5'RACE template switching adding universal primer site and UMIs. Reanalyzing the 5' RACE reads, TCRdb keeps one entry per CDR3 protein, without DNA. This table holds approximately 150,000 distinct CDR3 sequences. Germline CDR1 reads SGHRS; CDR2 reads YFSETQ. The CDR3 loop spans 13 amino acids. The receptor comes from a woman between 18 and 75 years old in good health. The rearrangement joins TRBV5-1 to TRBJ1-4. Sequenced material: blood T cells: a sorted CD56 or NKG2C T cell subset, CD4+ or CD8+ T cells, or bulk PBMC T cells (not recorded which). CDR3: CASNAATNEKLFF.